This T cell receptor (beta chain) was sequenced in a study of blood T cell repertoires in COVID-19. Study-wide context: Sample material is recorded as cDNA or gDNA derived from T cells, B-cell-depleted T cells, or PBMCs.

The method was immunoSEQ multiplex PCR; TCRdb's version includes in-frame clones alone and lacks a portion of them. The profile shows about 220,000 clones, more than 70% of them singletons. The V gene's germline CDR1 is SEHNR and CDR2 FQNEAQ (reference sequence). This CDR3 has 17 amino acids. Trimming removed 5 bases from V and 7 bases from J, with 23 bases in between. The rearrangement uses TRBV7-9 and TRBJ1-4; D possibly corresponds to TRBD1 (5 bases). The specimen was peripheral blood. This sequence was found in a woman of 80 years or more with acute or convalescent COVID-19. The CDR3 region is CASSRAVAGRRGEKLFF. DNA for the CDR3: TGTGCCAGCAGCCGGGCGGTGGCAGGGCGAAGGGGTGAAAAACTGTTTTTT.